This T cell receptor (beta chain) is from a study of T-cell memory formation after mild COVID-19. TCRdb passed the 5' RACE reads through MiXCR, listing each CDR3 protein once. This table has 250,000 to 300,000 distinct CDR3 sequences, more than 15% appearing once. CDR3 size: 16 residues. V lost 6 bases, J lost 6 bases, and 12 bases stayed unmatched. This clonotype has just one count. This sequence originates from a man aged 18 to 30 who had mild COVID-19 (a few samples of this study predate the infection). Cell type and time point are not known. The material sequenced was PBMCs or a T cell subset sorted from them (not recorded which). V gene TRBV12-3 or TRBV12-4 combines with J gene TRBJ2-1; TRBD2 matches at 9 bases. The CDR3 sequence is CASSTQRGTSSNEQFF. The DNA of the CDR3 is TGTGCCAGCAGCACGCAACGGGGGACTAGCTCCAATGAGCAGTTCTTC.